This entry is about one T cell receptor beta chain. CDR1 and CDR2 (germline): MDHEN, SYDVKM. The CDR3 extends over 13 amino acids. Trimming cost V 6 bases and J 8 bases; bases outside gene matches: 7. This sample was included in a study of blood T cell repertoires in COVID-19. At the level of the study: From the United States, Italy and Spain came samples of acute and convalescent COVID-19. PBMCs, B-cell-depleted T cells, or T cells were the source of the cDNA or gDNA that made up the material.

Enrolment of Seattle patients took place during active infection, and they were followed longitudinally. Using immunoSEQ multiplex PCR, the repertoire was profiled, and TCRdb retains in-frame clones only, with some absent. This table has about 200,000 clones, about 83% appearing once. This sequence was found in a person aged 70 to 85 with COVID-19, enrolled during active disease. Source material: peripheral blood. This chain links TRBV28 with TRBJ1-2, with 9 bases fitting TRBD1. CDR3 nucleotides: TGTGCCAGCAGCGGTTACAGGGGGCGAGGCTACACCTTC. It translates to CASSGYRGRGYTF.